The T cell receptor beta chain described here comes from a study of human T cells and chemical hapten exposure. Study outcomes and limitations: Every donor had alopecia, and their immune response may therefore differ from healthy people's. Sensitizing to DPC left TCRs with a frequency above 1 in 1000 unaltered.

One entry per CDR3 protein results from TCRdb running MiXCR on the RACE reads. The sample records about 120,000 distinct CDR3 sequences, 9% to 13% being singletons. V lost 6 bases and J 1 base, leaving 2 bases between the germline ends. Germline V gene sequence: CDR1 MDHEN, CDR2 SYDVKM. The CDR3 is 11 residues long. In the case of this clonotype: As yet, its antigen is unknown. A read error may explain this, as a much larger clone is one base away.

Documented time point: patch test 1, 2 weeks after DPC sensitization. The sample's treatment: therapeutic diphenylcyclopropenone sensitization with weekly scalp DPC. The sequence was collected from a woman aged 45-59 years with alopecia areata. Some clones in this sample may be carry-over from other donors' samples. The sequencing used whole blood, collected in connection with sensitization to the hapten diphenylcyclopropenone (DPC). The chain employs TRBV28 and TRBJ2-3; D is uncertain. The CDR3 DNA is TGTGCCAGCAGACGCACAGATACGCAGTATTTT. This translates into CASRRTDTQYF. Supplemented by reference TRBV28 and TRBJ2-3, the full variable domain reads DVKVTQSSRYLVKRTGEKVFLECVQDMDHENMFWYRQDPGLGLRLIYFSYDVKMKEKGDIPEGYSVSREKKERFSLILESASTNQTSMYLCASRRTDTQYFGPGTRLTVL.